Shown below are 17 T cell receptor beta chains from a single sample sequenced in a study of identical twins listed by TCRdb under 2016. Library prep was done by 5' RACE. Sequencing took place on an Illumina HiSeq 2000. The raw public reads went through TCRdb reprocessing: fastp at Q25, MiXCR clone calling, in-frame beta chains kept. Each CDR3 protein gets just one entry, which takes the most common genes and DNA from the rows behind it. The sample contains over 200,000 distinct CDR3 sequences, over 9.5% of them found a single time. The ten largest clones add up to about 9.1% of the sample. Specimen: memory T cells sorted from blood. Per the publication, the cell subset or site label means: CD45RO+ enriched T cells. The receptors were sampled from a man aged 50 or older in good health.

The rearrangement joins TRBV7-6 to TRBJ2-1, with D possibly TRBD1 on 5 matching bases. Germline CDR1 SGHVS, CDR2 FNYEAQ. V was shortened by 1 base and J by 2 bases, with 12 bases between the two germline ends. This CDR3 is built from 16 residues. The CDR3 protein is CASSLGSRQPYNEQFF. Here the CDR3 DNA reads TGTGCCAGCAGCTTAGGCAGTCGACAGCCCTACAATGAGCAGTTCTTC.

V is TRBV11-1 and J is TRBJ2-2, with 7 bases matching TRBD1. The trim removed 6 bases at V and 4 bases at J, leaving 11 bases unmatched. CDR1 and CDR2 from the germline V gene are SGHAT and FQDESV (reference sequence). This CDR3 is 16 amino acids long. For the CDR3, the DNA is TGTGCCAGCAGATCGTCCCTGACAGGGTTCACCGGGGAGCTGTTTTTT. Residues: CASRSSLTGFTGELFF. The full variable domain, rest sourced from reference TRBV11-1 and TRBJ2-2, is EAEVAQSPRYKITEKSQAVAFWCDPISGHATLYWYRQILGQGPELLVQFQDESVVDDSQLPKDRFSAERLKGVDSTLKIQPAELGDSAMYLCASRSSLTGFTGELFFGEGSRLTVL.

This clonotype was counted a few times. The chain joins TRBV7-8 to TRBJ1-5; no firm D call. The CDR3 has 13 amino acids. V was pared by 2 bases and J by 3 bases, with 5 bases between. From germline, CDR1 is SGHVS and CDR2 FQNEAQ. CDR3 sequence: CASSLILNQPQHF. In DNA form, the CDR3 reads TGTGCCAGCAGCTTAATTCTCAATCAGCCCCAGCATTTT.

The genes are TRBV7-2 and TRBJ2-7; 10 bases align to TRBD2. Per germline, CDR1 SGHTA and CDR2 FQGNSA. The CDR3 is 14 residues long. Losses at the gene ends were 3 bases for V and 3 bases for J; bases not matched to a gene: 2. CDR3 region: CASSFRTSGYEQYF. CDR3 bases: TGTGCCAGCAGCTTCCGGACTAGCGGCTACGAGCAGTACTTC.

This clonotype came up many times. This chain connects TRBV7-2 to TRBJ1-5; D uncertain. Germline V gene lookup returns CDR1 SGHTA and CDR2 FQGNSA. The CDR3 totals 13 residues. Trimming took 0 bases from V and 6 from J, leaving 6 bases between them. CDR3 region: CASSLATSQPQHF. DNA of the CDR3: TGTGCCAGCAGCTTAGCGACGAGTCAGCCCCAGCATTTT.

This clonotype was picked up many times. The chain couples TRBV28 to TRBJ1-2; TRBD1 matches 7 bases. Germline CDR1 MDHEN, CDR2 SYDVKM. V trimming: 3 bases; J trimming: 7 bases; junction bases outside the gene matches: 11. This CDR3 comprises 15 residues. For the CDR3, the DNA is TGTGCCAGCAGTTTTAAGGGGGCGCGGGTTGGTGGCTACACCTTC. Translated: CASSFKGARVGGYTF.

This clonotype was counted many times. The V gene is TRBV14, the J gene TRBJ1-2; no firm D call. V was cut by 4 bases and J by 4 bases, with 16 bases left in between. Looked up from germline, CDR1 is SGHDN and CDR2 is FVKESK. The CDR3 extends over 15 amino acids. The CDR3 DNA sequence: TGTGCCAGCAGCCTAGCGGCCTTCGGAGGCTATGGCTACACCTTC. Translation gives CASSLAAFGGYGYTF.

This clonotype was seen only a few times. This chain uses TRBV7-9 with TRBJ1-1, with D possibly TRBD1 on 5 matching bases. The length of the CDR3 is 16 residues. Germline loops: CDR1 SEHNR, CDR2 FQNEAQ (reference sequence). Trimming stripped 5 bases from V and 0 bases from J, with 16 bases between. The CDR3 DNA reads as TGTGCCAGCAGCCTATTGCCAGGGAGCATGAACACTGAAGCTTTCTTT. It specifies CASSLLPGSMNTEAFF.

This clonotype was counted ten times or more. CDR3 region: CASRYSGESSYEQYF. The CDR3 DNA reads as TGTGCCAGCAGATATAGCGGGGAGAGCTCCTACGAGCAGTACTTC. V is TRBV6-5 and J is TRBJ2-7; 8 bases fit TRBD2. Germline V gene sequence: CDR1 MNHEY, CDR2 SVGAGI. The CDR3 totals 15 residues. V dropped 6 bases and J dropped 0; count of bases not matched to a gene: 7.

V and J are TRBV6-2 or TRBV6-3 and TRBJ2-5; a possible D gene is TRBD2 (6 bases). Germline CDR1 MNHEY, CDR2 SVGEGT. V was cut by 4 bases and J by 2 bases, with 14 bases left in between. The CDR3 runs to 15 residues. CDR3 sequence reads: CASSSIGGLQETQYF. CDR3 coding DNA: TGTGCCAGCAGTTCAATCGGAGGACTACAAGAGACCCAGTACTTC.

The chain uses TRBV24-1 and TRBJ2-3; TRBD1 matches 7 bases. Trimming at V came to 7 bases and at J to 6 bases, leaving 6 bases not matched to a gene. The CDR3 is 13 amino acids. The germline V gene encodes CDR1 KGHDR and CDR2 SFDVKD. CDR3 amino acids: CATSRDSQDTQYF. The CDR3 bases are TGTGCCACCAGCCGGGACAGCCAGGATACGCAGTATTTT.

This clonotype was detected a few times. This chain joins TRBV15 and TRBJ2-7; maybe TRBD1 (5 bases). Germline CDR1 is LNHNV and CDR2 is YYDKDF (reference sequence). The CDR3 extends over 14 amino acids. The germline V and J ends were trimmed by 2 bases and 2 bases, with 10 bases remaining between them. CDR3 loop: CATSRQGTAYEQYF. The CDR3 bases are TGTGCCACCAGCAGACAGGGAACGGCCTACGAGCAGTACTTC.

In its sample, this clonotype was seen many times. V and J are TRBV5-5 and TRBJ2-5; 8 bases line up with TRBD2. J was trimmed by 0 bases and V by 2 bases; bases with no gene match: 6. Germline-derived CDR1 and CDR2 are SGHKS and YYEKEE (reference sequence). The CDR3 is made up of 16 amino acids. CDR3 sequence reads: CASSFSSGSYQETQYF. CDR3 bases: TGTGCCAGCAGCTTCTCCAGCGGGAGTTACCAAGAGACCCAGTACTTC.

This clonotype was seen repeatedly, ten times or more. The DNA of the CDR3 is TGTGCCAGCAGCCAAGATAACAGATACACTGAAGCTTTCTTT. Translating gives CASSQDNRYTEAFF. The chain is built from TRBV3-1 and TRBJ1-1; no reliable D call. This CDR3 is 14 amino acids long. CDR1 is LGHDT, CDR2 YNNKEL, per germline (reference sequence). Trimming cost V 0 bases and J 3 bases, with 8 bases left between them.

This clonotype was counted ten times or more. One junction end does not reproduce the germline sequence, and a read error may be involved. This chain joins TRBV28 and TRBJ2-1; TRBD1 is a possible D gene (7 bases). The CDR3 runs 14 residues. From germline, CDR1 is MDHEN and CDR2 SYDVKM. The CDR3 sequence: CASNLDREANEQFF. CDR3 bases: TGTGCCAGCAATTTAGACAGGGAGGCGAATGAGCAGTTCTTC.

This clonotype was detected only a few times. The genes are TRBV11-1 and TRBJ1-2; a weak D match, TRBD1 (6 bases). The CDR3 totals 21 residues. Trimming removed 1 base from V and 0 bases from J, with 27 bases in between. Germline V gives CDR1 SGHAT, CDR2 FQDESV (reference sequence). CDR3 bases: TGTGCCAGCAGCTTAGGGTTCAAAGATTCTCGGGGACAAGGATCTAACTATGGCTACACCTTC. As protein: CASSLGFKDSRGQGSNYGYTF.

The rearrangement joins TRBV6-2 or TRBV6-3 to TRBJ2-5; weak D call: TRBD1 (5 bases). The germline V gene encodes CDR1 MNHEY and CDR2 SVGEGT. Trimming cost V 6 bases and J 2 bases, with 10 bases left between them. This CDR3 contains 13 residues. Written as DNA, the CDR3 is TGTGCCAGCAGACGGACAAGTCAAGAGACCCAGTACTTC. Translating gives CASRRTSQETQYF.